This TCR beta chain was sequenced in a study of T cell responses to AZD1222 COVID-19 vaccine (dated by TCRdb to about 2021). For context, the study as a whole: TCR sequencing was performed for 230 to 250 trial participants, of whom around 210 were given two doses of AZD1222 and 26 were given two doses of MenACWY control vaccine. Trial participants were enrolled into age subgroups of 18-55, 56-69 and 70-plus years, which contained about 150, 28 and 57 TCR-sequenced participants, respectively.

The full study reports these points: Reportedly, almost half of the unique spike-specific TCRs recognized epitopes lying outside the regions that are mutated in the B.1.351 and B.1.1.7 variants. A significant rise in spike-specific TCR breadth and depth was observed after two AZD1222 doses relative to day 0 and relative to MenACWY recipients. Participants were mostly white British, with more females than males. The authors suggested clonal diversity may have been underestimated. Conclusions about previously exposed vaccinees are limited because only a handful of AZD1222 recipients were SARS-CoV-2 seropositive at baseline. The whole spike protein was spanned by vaccine-associated CD4 TCRs, and dominant responses were seen in regions 160-218 and 743-854. Because no day 14 peak-response samples were available, the repertoires could be characterized only after the peak T cell response. In the small 56-69-year group, the increase in depth fell short of significance, most likely because of low power.

Worth noting for this clone: No cognate antigen has been identified for it. No quality values exist for individual bases; no much larger clone is one base distant.

The CDR3 regions of human TCRbeta chains were analyzed by immunosequencing. The authors' pipeline ran thus. Repertoire TCRs were checked for matches against a reference library of SARS-CoV-2-specific TCRs that had been generated using the MIRA antigen-specificity platform. Breadth was defined as the fraction of unique TCRs that were SARS-CoV-2-associated, and depth was defined as the fraction of total T cells that were SARS-CoV-2-associated. Using the MIRA data, each spike-specific TCR was assigned both to the spike region to which the TCR was reactive and to a CD4 or CD8 class. Log10-transformed breadth and depth values were compared by one-way ANOVA with Sidak's multiple comparisons tests. As stored in TCRdb, this immuneACCESS dataset retains in-frame rearrangements with V and J assigned. A fraction of the clones does not appear; measured against another copy, unresolved V genes explain less than half of the discrepancy, and the remainder lacks a known reason. The V and J calls and clone size are taken from that table; D and trimming were inferred from the DNA. In this sample the table shows some 120,000 clones, approximately 86% of which occur a single time. Under 3% of the sample is held by the ten biggest clonotypes.

Explained via the paper, the time point label denotes: about 28 days (+/-7) after the second vaccine dose. AZD1222 recipients whose second dose came at about 4 weeks and those whose second dose came at about 12 weeks were combined into one group, since spike-specific TCR depth and breadth did not differ between the two schedules. Samples from vaccinated people were obtained from the UK trials COV001 and COV002, which included a single-blind randomized controlled phase 2/3 trial of AZD1222 (ChAdOx1 nCoV-19) in healthy adults. For TCRbeta chain sequencing, PBMC samples from trial participants were taken at day 0 and at day 28 after the second dose. The germline V gene gives CDR1 as LGHNA and CDR2 as YNFKEQ. The CDR3 starts with the cysteine, ends with the phenylalanine, and has 19 residues. Only CDR3 DNA is held: 57 bases, read in frame from base 1. Clipping removes 1 base from V and 5 bases from J, with 14 as the unmatched junction base count.

The sequence was collected from an adult who received the AZD1222 COVID-19 vaccine. This sequence uses TRBV4-2 and TRBJ1-3, with TRBD1 identical over 10 junction bases. This material consisted of peripheral blood, taken 28 days after the second AZD1222 dose. The CDR3 in this case is CASSQVMHRQGASRNTIYF. Read as DNA, the sequence is TGTGCCAGCAGCCAAGTTATGCATAGACAGGGGGCTTCAAGAAACACCATATATTTT.